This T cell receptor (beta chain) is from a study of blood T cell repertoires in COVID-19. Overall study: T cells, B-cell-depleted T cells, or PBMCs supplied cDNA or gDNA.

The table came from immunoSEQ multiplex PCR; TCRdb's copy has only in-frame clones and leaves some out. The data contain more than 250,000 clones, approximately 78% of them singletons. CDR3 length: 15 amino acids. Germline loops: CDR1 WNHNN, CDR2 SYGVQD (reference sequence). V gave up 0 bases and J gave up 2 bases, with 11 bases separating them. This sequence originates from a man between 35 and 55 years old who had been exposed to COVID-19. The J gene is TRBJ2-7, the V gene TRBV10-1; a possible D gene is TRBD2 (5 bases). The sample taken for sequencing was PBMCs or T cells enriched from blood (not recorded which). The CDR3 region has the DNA TGCGCCAGCAGTGAGTCCCGGGGTTGGACCTACGAGCAGTACTTC. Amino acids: CASSESRGWTYEQYF.